A selection of T cell receptor beta chains follows, all from one sample in a study of blood T cell repertoires in COVID-19. TCRdb keeps only in-frame clones here, not all; method: immunoSEQ multiplex PCR. Of more than 300,000 clones listed, roughly 88% are singletons. Specimen: peripheral blood. These receptors all stem from a woman in her thirties with COVID-19, enrolled during active disease. The CDR3 runs from the conserved cysteine through the conserved F or W. The order of the fields is V gene, CDR3 protein.

V gene: TRBV7-9; CDR3 protein: CASSPGQADSPLHF
V gene: TRBV5-1; CDR3 protein: CASSSGQGFAGELFF
V gene: TRBV19; CDR3 protein: CASSKGQGARPANYGYTF
V gene: TRBV11-3; CDR3 protein: CASSRQANTEAFF
V gene: TRBV15; CDR3 protein: CATSSLYEQFF
V gene: TRBV4-1; CDR3 protein: CASSQEGRGEGYTF
V gene: TRBV19; CDR3 protein: CASRLAGNNEQFF
V gene: TRBV9; CDR3 protein: CASSTTGGASETQYF
V gene: TRBV12-3/TRBV12-4; CDR3 protein: CASSFSLSTEAFF
V gene: TRBV3-1/TRBV3-2; CDR3 protein: CASSPTRGGGHVDTQYF
V gene: TRBV27; CDR3 protein: CASSLIAGTEAFF
V gene: TRBV18; CDR3 protein: CASSPSFLGGQNTGELFF
V gene: TRBV10-3; CDR3 protein: CAISESRQGNEAFF
V gene: TRBV7-9; CDR3 protein: CASSQGDRGLRETQYF
V gene: TRBV6-5; CDR3 protein: CATYAGTSGGRRQFF
V gene: TRBV19; CDR3 protein: CASRTGFASPLHF
V gene: TRBV27; CDR3 protein: CASSLGQYNEQFF
V gene: TRBV27; CDR3 protein: CASRPGERNYGYTF
V gene: TRBV3-1/TRBV3-2; CDR3 protein: CASSQVQGVTEAFF
V gene: TRBV7-9; CDR3 protein: CASSPSAVNTEAFF
V gene: TRBV19; CDR3 protein: CASSIEGTNTEAFF
V gene: TRBV7-9; CDR3 protein: CASSPPSPDTQYF
V gene: TRBV30; CDR3 protein: CAWTGGIYGYTF
V gene: TRBV5-4; CDR3 protein: CASSWEGDEQYF
V gene: TRBV19; CDR3 protein: CASSIDLGRGPTEAFF
V gene: TRBV5-4; CDR3 protein: CASSRLTGWEGYTF
V gene: TRBV12-5; CDR3 protein: CASGLSGGPHRINEQFF
V gene: TRBV18; CDR3 protein: CASSPGQFEAFF
V gene: TRBV6-2/TRBV6-3; CDR3 protein: CASSYSGQQETQYF
V gene: TRBV19; CDR3 protein: CASSIRSGVEETQYF